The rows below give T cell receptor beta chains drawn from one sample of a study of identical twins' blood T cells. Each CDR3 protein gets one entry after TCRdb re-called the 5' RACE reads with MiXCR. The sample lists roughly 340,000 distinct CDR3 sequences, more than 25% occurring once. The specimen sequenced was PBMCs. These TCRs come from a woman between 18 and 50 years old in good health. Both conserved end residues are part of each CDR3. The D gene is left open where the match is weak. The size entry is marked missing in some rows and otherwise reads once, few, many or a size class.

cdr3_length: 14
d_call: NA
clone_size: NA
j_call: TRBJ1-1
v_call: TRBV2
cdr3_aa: CASTPSLRETEAFF
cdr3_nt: TGTGCCAGCACCCCCAGCCTCAGGGAAACTGAAGCTTTCTTT

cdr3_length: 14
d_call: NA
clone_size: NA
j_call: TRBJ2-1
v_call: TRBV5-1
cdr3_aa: CASSPLATVNEQFF
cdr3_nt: TGCGCCAGCAGCCCACTGGCGACAGTTAATGAGCAGTTCTTC

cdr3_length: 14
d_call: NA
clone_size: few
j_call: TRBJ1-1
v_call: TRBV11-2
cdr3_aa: CASSLFGGNTEAFF
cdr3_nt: TGTGCCAGCAGCTTATTTGGGGGCAACACTGAAGCTTTCTTT

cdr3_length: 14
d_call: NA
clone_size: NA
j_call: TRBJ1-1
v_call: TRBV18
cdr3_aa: CASSPTGSDTEAFF
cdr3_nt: TGTGCCAGCTCACCTACAGGGAGTGACACTGAAGCTTTCTTT

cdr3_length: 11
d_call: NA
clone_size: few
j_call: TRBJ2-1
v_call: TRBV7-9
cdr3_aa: CAPSRGDEQFF
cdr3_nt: TGTGCCCCCTCTCGGGGCGATGAGCAGTTCTTC

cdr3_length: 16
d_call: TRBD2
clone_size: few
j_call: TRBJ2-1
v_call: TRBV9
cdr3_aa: CASSPRASGIYNEQFF
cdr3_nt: TGTGCCAGCAGCCCCCGGGCTAGCGGAATATACAATGAGCAGTTCTTC

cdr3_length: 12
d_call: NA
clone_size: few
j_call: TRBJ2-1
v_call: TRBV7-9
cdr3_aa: CASSATYDEQFF
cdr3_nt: TGTGCCAGCAGCGCCACTTATGATGAGCAGTTCTTC

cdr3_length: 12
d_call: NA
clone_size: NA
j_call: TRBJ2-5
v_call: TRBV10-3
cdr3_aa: CAIRGTGETQYF
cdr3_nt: TGTGCCATCAGGGGGACGGGAGAGACCCAGTACTTC

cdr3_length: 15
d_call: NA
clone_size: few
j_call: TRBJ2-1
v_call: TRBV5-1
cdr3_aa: CASSSNTGLKGEQFF
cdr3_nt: TGCGCCAGCAGCTCGAACACAGGGTTGAAGGGTGAGCAGTTCTTC

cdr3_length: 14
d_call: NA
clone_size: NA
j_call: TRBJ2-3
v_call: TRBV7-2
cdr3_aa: CASSLGLGTYTQYF
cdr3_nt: TGTGCCAGCAGCTTGGGGCTAGGCACATATACGCAGTATTTT

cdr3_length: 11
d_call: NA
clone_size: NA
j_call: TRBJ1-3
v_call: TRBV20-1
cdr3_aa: CSASRGNTIYF
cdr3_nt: TGCAGTGCTTCCCGTGGAAACACCATATATTTT

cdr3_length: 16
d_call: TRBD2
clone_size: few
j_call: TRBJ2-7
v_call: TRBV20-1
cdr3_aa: CSATPTSARGIDEQYF
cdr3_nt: TGCAGTGCTACGCCTACTAGCGCCCGGGGAATAGACGAGCAGTACTTC

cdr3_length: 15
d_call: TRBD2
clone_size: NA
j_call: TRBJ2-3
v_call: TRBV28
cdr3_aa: CASSLIAGRADTQYF
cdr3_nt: TGTGCCAGCAGTTTGATAGCGGGGCGAGCAGATACGCAGTATTTT

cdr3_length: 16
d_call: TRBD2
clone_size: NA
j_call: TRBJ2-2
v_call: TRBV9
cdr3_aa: CASTPPGLAGVGELFF
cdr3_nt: TGTGCCAGCACCCCCCCGGGACTAGCGGGAGTCGGGGAGCTGTTTTTT

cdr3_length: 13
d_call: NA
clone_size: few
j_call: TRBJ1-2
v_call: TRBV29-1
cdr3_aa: CSVGQAETYGYTF
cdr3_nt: TGCAGCGTTGGGCAGGCCGAAACCTATGGCTACACCTTC

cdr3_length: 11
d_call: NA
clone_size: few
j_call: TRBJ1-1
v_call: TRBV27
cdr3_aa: CASSGVRGAFF
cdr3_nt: TGTGCCAGCAGTGGGGTGAGGGGCGCTTTCTTT

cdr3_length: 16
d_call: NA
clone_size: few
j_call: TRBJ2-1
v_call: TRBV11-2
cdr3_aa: CASSSLTATSYNEQFF
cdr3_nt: TGTGCCAGCAGCTCTCTGACCGCTACCTCCTACAATGAGCAGTTCTTC

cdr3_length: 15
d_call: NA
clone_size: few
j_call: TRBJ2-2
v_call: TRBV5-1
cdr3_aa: CASSLLTQNTGELFF
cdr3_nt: TGCGCCAGCAGCTTGTTAACTCAGAACACCGGGGAGCTGTTTTTT

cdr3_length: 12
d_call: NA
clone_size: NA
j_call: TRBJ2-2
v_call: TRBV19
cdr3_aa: CASIRDTGELFF
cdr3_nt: TGTGCCAGTATCCGGGACACCGGGGAGCTGTTTTTT

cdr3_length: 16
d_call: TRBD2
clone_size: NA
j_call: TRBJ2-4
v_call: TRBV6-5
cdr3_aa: CASSFLAGGSKNIQYF
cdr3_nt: TGTGCCAGCAGTTTCTTAGCGGGGGGGTCCAAAAACATTCAGTACTTC